These 25 T cell receptor beta chains came from one sample sequenced in a study of early T cells in non-severe SARS-CoV-2 infection. TCRdb analysed the 5' RACE reads with MiXCR anew, one entry per CDR3 protein. The data hold approximately 71,000 distinct CDR3 sequences, with 9% to 15% observed a single time. Material for sequencing was whole blood. These receptors were taken from an adult who was a healthcare worker with PCR-confirmed SARS-CoV-2 infection or an uninfected control (not recorded which).

The V gene is TRBV7-3, the J gene TRBJ2-5; 7 positions match TRBD2. Germline CDR1 and CDR2: SGHTA and FQGTGA. The ends lost 3 bases at V and 5 bases at J; junction bases unmatched: 6. The CDR3 length is 14 residues. CDR3 sequence: CASSFAGRGETQYF. CDR3 in DNA: TGTGCCAGCAGCTTTGCCGGGCGGGGGGAGACCCAGTACTTC.

With respect to this clonotype: Just one base apart from a much larger clone, this may be a read error. The chain has TRBV9 and TRBJ2-2; 8 bases are a match to TRBD1. This CDR3 is 14 amino acids long. Germline CDR1 and CDR2: SGDLS and YYNGEE. This chain's CDR3 is CVSSVDRGAGELFF. CDR3 in DNA: TGTGTCAGCAGCGTCGACAGGGGCGCCGGGGAGCTGTTTTTT.

This clonotype has a handful of counts. The gene calls are TRBV12-3 or TRBV12-4 and TRBJ1-5; D might be TRBD1 (6 bases). Trimming took off 6 bases at V and 2 bases at J, with 11 bases between the two ends. The CDR3 is made up of 14 amino acids. The CDR3 DNA reads TGTGCCAGCAGCCACAGGGTTGGCAATCAGCCCCAGCATTTT. Amino acids: CASSHRVGNQPQHF.

This chain connects TRBV7-4 to TRBJ1-6; 8 nucleotides align to TRBD1. J gave up 9 bases and V 5 bases, and 9 bases lay outside the gene matches. CDR1 and CDR2 (germline): SGHVT, SQSDAQ. This CDR3 region has 15 residues. CDR3 in DNA: TGTGCCAGCAGCCCCTCAGGACAGGGCGGTTCACCCCTCCACTTT. This sequence encodes CASSPSGQGGSPLHF.

This clonotype was observed many times. This chain uses TRBV4-1 with TRBJ2-3, with 11 nucleotides matching TRBD2. Trimming removed 5 bases from V and 2 bases from J; junction bases left unmatched: 3. This CDR3 spans 15 amino acids. Germline lookup yields CDR1 MGHRA and CDR2 YSYEKL. The CDR3 spells CASSSGLAATDTQYF. The CDR3 region has the DNA TGCGCCAGCAGCTCGGGACTAGCGGCCACAGATACGCAGTATTTT.

The chain couples TRBV7-9 to TRBJ2-7; D is possibly TRBD2 (5 bases). Germline V gene lookup returns CDR1 SEHNR and CDR2 FQNEAQ (reference sequence). This CDR3 comprises 16 residues. The V and J ends lost 5 bases and 2 bases respectively, with 19 bases between them. The CDR3 nucleotides read TGTGCCAGCAGCAATTACCCGCAGGTTAGCGCCTACGAGCAGTACTTC. This encodes CASSNYPQVSAYEQYF.

This clonotype was seen repeatedly, ten times or more. This chain connects TRBV5-6 to TRBJ2-7; D remains unclear. The CDR3 covers 15 residues. The germline V gene encodes CDR1 SGHDT and CDR2 YYEEEE. V lost 7 bases and J 7 bases, leaving 24 bases between the germline ends. The CDR3 here is CASVPYRQPVGEQYF. The CDR3 coding sequence is TGTGCCAGCGTTCCCTACCGACAACCGGTAGGGGAGCAGTACTTC.

This clonotype was seen only a few times. The chain links TRBV7-9 to TRBJ2-1; TRBD1 or TRBD2 may be the D gene (5 bases each). Germline lookup yields CDR1 SEHNR and CDR2 FQNEAQ (reference sequence). This CDR3 region has 16 residues. Trimming cost V 2 bases and J 0 bases, with 11 bases left between them. The DNA for the CDR3 is TGTGCCAGCAGCTTATTCGAGGGGAGCTCCTACAATGAGCAGTTCTTC. It translates to CASSLFEGSSYNEQFF.

V usage is TRBV12-3 or TRBV12-4 and J usage is TRBJ2-1, with D tentatively TRBD2 (7 bases). Between the trimmed V and J ends, which lost 3 bases and 2 bases, there was a span of 11 bases. The CDR3 length is 15 residues. Here the CDR3 reads CASSFAGAAYNEQFF. CDR3 bases: TGTGCCAGCAGTTTTGCGGGGGCAGCCTACAATGAGCAGTTCTTC.

V and J are TRBV11-2 and TRBJ2-3, with D perhaps matching TRBD2 (6 bases). V dropped 5 bases and J dropped 6 bases, with 12 bases sitting between them. The CDR3 spans 13 residues. Germline V gene lookup returns CDR1 SGHAT and CDR2 FQNNGV. The CDR3 spells CASSGGPIDTQYF. The CDR3 DNA reads TGTGCCAGCAGCGGAGGGCCGATCGATACGCAGTATTTT.

V usage is TRBV2 and J usage is TRBJ2-6; D remains unclear. In germline, CDR1 is SNHLY, CDR2 FYNNEI. V lost 1 base and J lost 5, with 9 bases in between. The CDR3 is 15 amino acids. This CDR3 is CASSEGNWRANVLTF. For the CDR3, the DNA is TGTGCCAGCAGTGAAGGTAACTGGAGGGCCAACGTCCTGACTTTC.

J is TRBJ1-5 and V is TRBV19; D unresolved. Trimming took off 4 bases at V and 6 bases at J, with 19 bases between the two ends. The length of the CDR3 is 16 residues. Germline CDR1 is LNHDA and CDR2 is SQIVND (reference sequence). CDR3 bases: TGTGCCAGTAGTACCTCGACAAACTTGGTACGTCAGCCCCAGCATTTT. Amino acids: CASSTSTNLVRQPQHF.

This clonotype was recorded many times. This rearrangement joins TRBV7-6 to TRBJ2-2; D unclear. This CDR3 has 11 amino acids. Trimming stripped 4 bases from V and 7 bases from J, with 4 bases between. Germline V gene data show CDR1 as SGHVS and CDR2 as FNYEAQ. For the CDR3, the DNA is TGTGCCAGCAGCTCCTTCGGGGAGCTGTTTTTT. As protein: CASSSFGELFF.

The rearrangement links TRBV7-2 to TRBJ2-3; 11 bases are shared with TRBD2. The CDR3 contains 15 residues. Looked up from germline, CDR1 is SGHTA and CDR2 is FQGNSA. V was pared by 3 bases and J by 9 bases, with 8 bases of the junction left unmatched. CDR3: CASSLVSGGESTQYF. The CDR3 DNA reads as TGTGCCAGCAGCTTGGTTAGCGGGGGGGAGTCAACGCAGTATTTT.

This clonotype was recorded at least ten times. The chain has TRBV14 and TRBJ1-4; possible D gene TRBD1, 5 bases. Trimming cost V 5 bases and J 7 bases, with 17 bases left between them. There are 15 residues in the CDR3. Germline CDR1 is SGHDN and CDR2 is FVKESK. CDR3 loop: CASSIRGPSGEKLFF. The CDR3 nucleotides are TGTGCCAGCAGCATACGGGGCCCATCGGGTGAAAAACTGTTTTTT.

This clonotype has a handful of counts. The chain combines TRBV7-2 with TRBJ2-1; TRBD2 matches at 10 bases. The CDR3 extends over 14 amino acids. The trim removed 2 bases at V and 7 bases at J, leaving 2 bases unmatched. CDR1 and CDR2 (germline): SGHTA, FQGNSA. The CDR3 sequence: CASSLTSGKNEQFF. The CDR3 DNA follows: TGTGCCAGCAGCTTAACTAGCGGGAAGAATGAGCAGTTCTTC.

The rearrangement links TRBV7-6 to TRBJ1-1, with D unclear. Germline lookup yields CDR1 SGHVS and CDR2 FNYEAQ. This CDR3 is built from 12 residues. The V end lost 5 bases, the J end lost 7 bases, and 11 bases lay between the germline ends. As DNA, the CDR3 is TGTGCCAGCAGCAGTCAGAAGGGTGAAGCTTTCTTT. This gives the protein CASSSQKGEAFF.

This clonotype has just a few counts. The genes are TRBV12-3 or TRBV12-4 and TRBJ1-6; D unclear. This CDR3 is 12 amino acids long. V lost 6 bases, J lost 6 bases, and 6 bases lay in between. CDR3 sequence (DNA): TGTGCCAGCAGGGTATCTAATTCACCCCTCCACTTT. It specifies CASRVSNSPLHF.

The gene calls are TRBV20-1 and TRBJ2-5, with D perhaps being TRBD1 or TRBD2 (5 bases each). CDR3 length equals 12 residues. V was shortened by 0 bases and J by 12 bases, with 14 bases between the two germline ends. Germline CDR1 and CDR2: DFQATT and SNEGSKA (reference sequence). The DNA of the CDR3 is TGCAGTGCTAGAGATTCGAGGGGCGTAAAGTACTTC. Translation: CSARDSRGVKYF.

There are many counts of this clonotype. The gene calls are TRBV11-2 and TRBJ2-1; tentative D call: TRBD1 (6 bases). Germline V CDR1 and CDR2: SGHAT, FQNNGV. The germline V and J ends were trimmed by 1 base and 6 bases, with 16 bases remaining between them. The CDR3 length is 16 residues. The CDR3, as DNA: TGTGCCAGCAGCTTAGTGGGGGCGTCGCGCGTCAATGAGCAGTTCTTC. The encoded protein is CASSLVGASRVNEQFF. Variable domain in full (rest from reference TRBV11-2 and TRBJ2-1): EAGVAQSPRYKIIEKRQSVAFWCNPISGHATLYWYQQILGQGPKLLIQFQNNGVVDDSQLPKDRFSAERLKGVDSTLKIQPAKLEDSAVYLCASSLVGASRVNEQFFGPGTRLTVL.

This clonotype was detected a few times. V usage is TRBV11-2 and J usage is TRBJ2-5; no reliable D call. Trimming took 1 base from V and 5 from J, leaving 8 bases between them. The CDR3 runs to 13 residues. Germline CDR1 SGHAT, CDR2 FQNNGV. CDR3 sequence: CASSLGPTETQYF. The CDR3 nucleotides are TGTGCCAGCAGCTTAGGGCCCACCGAGACCCAGTACTTC.

This clonotype came up many times. V is TRBV29-1 and J is TRBJ1-1, with TRBD1 matching over 7 bases. The CDR3 sequence is 13 residues long. V shed 2 bases, J shed 4 bases, and the junction held 4 bases outside the gene matches. CDR1 is SQVTM, CDR2 ANQGSEA, per germline. This chain's CDR3 is CSVEKGAGTEAFF. The CDR3 nucleotides are TGCAGCGTTGAAAAGGGGGCTGGCACTGAAGCTTTCTTT. Looking up the rest from reference TRBV29-1 and TRBJ1-1 gives the full variable domain: SAVISQKPSRDICQRGTSLTIQCQVDSQVTMMFWYRQQPGQSLTLIATANQGSEATYESGFVIDKFPISRPNLTFSTLTVSNMSPEDSSIYLCSVEKGAGTEAFFGQGTRLTVV.

The rearrangement links TRBV29-1 to TRBJ1-2; D gene uncertain. CDR1 and CDR2 (germline): SQVTM, ANQGSEA. V lost 4 bases, J lost 5 bases, and 14 bases lay in between. The CDR3 is made up of 13 amino acids. CDR3 amino acids: CSVVFGEPYGYTF. The CDR3 coding sequence is TGCAGCGTTGTCTTCGGGGAACCTTATGGCTACACCTTC. Combining the CDR3 with reference TRBV29-1 and TRBJ1-2 gives the whole variable domain SAVISQKPSRDICQRGTSLTIQCQVDSQVTMMFWYRQQPGQSLTLIATANQGSEATYESGFVIDKFPISRPNLTFSTLTVSNMSPEDSSIYLCSVVFGEPYGYTFGSGTRLTVV.

The chain carries TRBV14 and TRBJ2-1; D remains unclear. Germline V gene sequence: CDR1 SGHDN, CDR2 FVKESK. Trimming removed 1 base from V and 8 bases from J, with 9 bases in between. The CDR3 is made up of 13 amino acids. CDR3 bases: TGTGCCAGCAGCCAAGTCTGGTCCCATGAGCAGTTCTTC. It specifies CASSQVWSHEQFF.

V gene TRBV4-1 combines with J gene TRBJ2-7; D uncertain. The V and J ends lost 1 base and 1 base respectively, with 5 bases between them. From germline, CDR1 is MGHRA and CDR2 YSYEKL. This CDR3 region has 13 residues. In nucleotides, the CDR3 is TGCGCCAGCAGCCAAGGCAATTCCTACGAGCAGTACTTC. It is translated as CASSQGNSYEQYF.